A selection of T cell receptor beta chains follows, all from one sample in a study. TCRdb redid the calling of the RT-PCR reads with MiXCR, one entry per CDR3 protein. In the table there are 550,000 to 750,000 distinct CDR3 sequences, 13% to 15% of which are singletons. Sequencing input: memory CD4+ T cells from blood. The receptor set was obtained from a female donor in good health, serving as a healthy control. Each CDR3 is given with its conserved first and last residue. D genes are given only for firm matches. Clone size, where shown, is once, few, many, or a class for clones that have expanded.

TRBJ2-7,-,TRBD1,TRBV6-5,CASSYFGTVYEQYF,TGTGCCAGCAGTTACTTCGGGACAGTCTACGAGCAGTACTTC
TRBJ1-6,-,-,TRBV30,CAWTAGRPPLHF,TGTGCCTGGACCGCAGGACGGCCTCCCCTCCACTTT
TRBJ2-7,-,-,TRBV28,CASSFGQREQYF,TGTGCCAGCAGTTTCGGCCAGCGCGAGCAGTACTTC
TRBJ1-5,few,TRBD1,TRBV7-8,CASSPTGGSYDHQPQHF,TGTGCCAGCAGCCCGACAGGGGGCTCGTATGACCATCAGCCCCAGCATTTT
TRBJ2-5,many,TRBD1,TRBV6-5,CASTSLTGGLLETQYF,TGTGCCAGCACCTCCCTGACAGGGGGCTTATTAGAGACCCAGTACTTC
TRBJ1-1,-,-,TRBV6-5,CASSGSAEAFF,TGTGCCAGCAGTGGTTCAGCCGAAGCTTTCTTT
TRBJ2-3,-,-,TRBV5-1,CASTDTQYF,TGCGCCAGCACAGATACGCAGTATTTT
TRBJ2-2,few,TRBD1,TRBV10-3,CAIKATGNTGELFF,TGTGCCATCAAGGCGACAGGGAATACCGGGGAGCTGTTTTTT
TRBJ2-7,many,TRBD1,TRBV5-1,CASSYGDSRHEQYF,TGCGCCAGCAGCTATGGGGACAGTCGTCACGAGCAGTACTTC
TRBJ2-1,-,TRBD2,TRBV6-1,CASSLHLAASYNEQFF,TGTGCCAGCAGCCTCCACCTAGCGGCCTCCTACAATGAGCAGTTCTTC
TRBJ2-7,-,-,TRBV9,CASSVDAGPYEQYF,TGTGCCAGCAGCGTAGATGCAGGTCCCTACGAGCAGTACTTC
TRBJ2-7,few,-,TRBV28,CASTPTPRDSYEQYF,TGTGCCAGCACCCCAACTCCGCGGGATTCCTACGAGCAGTACTTC
TRBJ2-5,-,TRBD2,TRBV20-1,CGAGRGTQYF,TGCGGAGCGGGACGGGGGACCCAGTACTTC
TRBJ2-2,few,TRBD1,TRBV28,CASSMISAAGGRELFF,TGTGCCAGCAGCATGATATCCGCCGCAGGGGGCCGGGAGCTGTTTTTT
TRBJ2-7,many,TRBD1,TRBV5-1,CASRTRDRGGYEQYF,TGCGCCAGCCGTACAAGGGACAGGGGAGGCTACGAGCAGTACTTC
TRBJ1-2,many,-,TRBV29-1,CSVVTHGYGYTF,TGCAGCGTTGTTACCCATGGCTATGGCTACACCTTC
TRBJ2-5,many,TRBD2,TRBV30,CAWSRGLAETQYF,TGTGCCTGGAGTCGGGGACTAGCGGAGACCCAGTACTTC
TRBJ2-1,-,TRBD2,TRBV27,CASKTPLREGSYNEQFF,TGTGCCAGCAAAACCCCCCTGCGGGAGGGCTCCTACAATGAGCAGTTCTTC
TRBJ2-7,many,-,TRBV20-1,CSASYGTPYEQYF,TGCAGTGCTAGTTACGGGACTCCCTACGAGCAGTACTTC
TRBJ2-1,-,-,TRBV3-1,CASSQGGRHEQFF,TGTGCCAGCAGCCAAGGGGGGCGGCATGAGCAGTTCTTC
TRBJ1-3,few,-,TRBV4-3,CASSQDGGRMTGNTIYF,TGCGCCAGCAGCCAAGACGGGGGGAGGATGACTGGAAACACCATATATTTT
TRBJ2-2,once,-,TRBV11-2,CASSFSQAESGELFF,TGTGCCAGCAGCTTTTCGCAGGCGGAGTCCGGGGAGCTGTTTTTT
TRBJ2-3,many,-,TRBV15,CATSRDPGAATDTQYF,TGTGCCACCAGCAGAGATCCAGGGGCGGCAACGGATACGCAGTATTTT